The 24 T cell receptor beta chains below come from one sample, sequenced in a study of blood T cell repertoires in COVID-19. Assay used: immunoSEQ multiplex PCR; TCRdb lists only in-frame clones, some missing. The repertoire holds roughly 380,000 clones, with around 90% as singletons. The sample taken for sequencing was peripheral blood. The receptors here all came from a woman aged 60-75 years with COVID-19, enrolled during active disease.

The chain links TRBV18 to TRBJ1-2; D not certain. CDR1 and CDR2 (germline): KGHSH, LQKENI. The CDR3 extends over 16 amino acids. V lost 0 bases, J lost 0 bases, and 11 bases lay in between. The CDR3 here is CASSPPRSLANYGYTF. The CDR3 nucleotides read TGTGCCAGCTCACCACCTCGGTCCTTAGCTAACTATGGCTACACCTTC.

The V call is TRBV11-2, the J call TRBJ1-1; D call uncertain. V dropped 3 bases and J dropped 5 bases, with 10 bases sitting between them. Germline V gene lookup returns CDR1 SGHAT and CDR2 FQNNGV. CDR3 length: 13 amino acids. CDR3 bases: TGTGCCAGCAGCTTTTCTGGCCCGACTGAAGCTTTCTTT. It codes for CASSFSGPTEAFF. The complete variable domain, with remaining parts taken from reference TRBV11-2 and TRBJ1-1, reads EAGVAQSPRYKIIEKRQSVAFWCNPISGHATLYWYQQILGQGPKLLIQFQNNGVVDDSQLPKDRFSAERLKGVDSTLKIQPAKLEDSAVYLCASSFSGPTEAFFGQGTRLTVV.

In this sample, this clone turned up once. This CDR3 reads CASSPTDGTPVYDLHF. For the CDR3, the DNA is TGCGCCAGCAGCCCTACTGATGGGACACCCGTGTATGACCTCCACTTT. The chain carries TRBV4-1 and TRBJ1-6; D possibly corresponds to TRBD1 (6 bases). The germline V gene has CDR1 MGHRA and CDR2 YSYEKL. Between the trimmed V and J ends, which lost 4 bases and 15 bases, there was a span of 25 bases. CDR3 length equals 16 residues.

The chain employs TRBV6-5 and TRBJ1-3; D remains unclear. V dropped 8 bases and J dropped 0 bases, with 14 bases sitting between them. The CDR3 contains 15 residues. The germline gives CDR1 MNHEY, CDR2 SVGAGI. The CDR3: CASGWAVVSGNTIYF. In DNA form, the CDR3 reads TGTGCCAGCGGTTGGGCAGTCGTCTCTGGAAACACCATATATTTT.

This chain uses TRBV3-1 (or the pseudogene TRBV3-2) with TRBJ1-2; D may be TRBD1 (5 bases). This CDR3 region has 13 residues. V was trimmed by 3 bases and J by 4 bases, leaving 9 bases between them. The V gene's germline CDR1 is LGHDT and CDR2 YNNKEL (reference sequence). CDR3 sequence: CASSQGLLYGYTF. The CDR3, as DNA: TGTGCCAGCAGCCAGGGACTCCTCTATGGCTACACCTTC.

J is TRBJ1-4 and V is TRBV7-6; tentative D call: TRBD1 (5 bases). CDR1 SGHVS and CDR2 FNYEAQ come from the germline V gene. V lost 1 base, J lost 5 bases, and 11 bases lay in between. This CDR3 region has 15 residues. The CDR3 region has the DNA TGTGCCAGCAGCTTAGGGCCAGGACAAAATGAAAAACTGTTTTTT. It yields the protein CASSLGPGQNEKLFF.

CDR3 bases: TGTGCCAGCAGCTTGAGCGCGGCTAGCGGGGGAGAGACCCAGTACTTC. Its translation is CASSLSAASGGETQYF. V gene TRBV5-6 combines with J gene TRBJ2-5; TRBD2 agrees at 10 bases. Germline V CDR1 and CDR2: SGHDT, YYEEEE. V lost 1 base, J lost 4 bases, and 7 bases stayed unmatched. This CDR3 is built from 16 residues.

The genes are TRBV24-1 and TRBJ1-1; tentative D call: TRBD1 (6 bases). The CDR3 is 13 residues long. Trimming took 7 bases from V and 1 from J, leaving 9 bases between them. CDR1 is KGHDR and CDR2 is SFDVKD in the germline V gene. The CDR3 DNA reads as TGTGCCACCAGACAGGGCTCGAACACTGAAGCTTTCTTT. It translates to CATRQGSNTEAFF.

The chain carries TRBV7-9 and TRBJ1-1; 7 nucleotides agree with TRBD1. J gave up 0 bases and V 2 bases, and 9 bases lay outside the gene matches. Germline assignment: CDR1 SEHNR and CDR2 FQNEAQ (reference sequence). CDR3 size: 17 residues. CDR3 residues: CASSLTRDRIMNTEAFF. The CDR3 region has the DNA TGTGCCAGCAGCTTAACCCGGGACAGAATCATGAACACTGAAGCTTTCTTT.

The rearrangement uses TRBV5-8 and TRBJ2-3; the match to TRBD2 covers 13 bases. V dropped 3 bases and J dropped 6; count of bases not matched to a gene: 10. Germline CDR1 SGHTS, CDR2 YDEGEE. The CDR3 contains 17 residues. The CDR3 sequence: CASSSLWTSGGVDTQYF. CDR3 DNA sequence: TGTGCCAGCAGCTCCCTATGGACTAGCGGGGGTGTGGATACGCAGTATTTT. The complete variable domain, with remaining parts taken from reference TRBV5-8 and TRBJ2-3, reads EAGVTQSPTHLIKTRGQQATLRCSPISGHTSVYWYQQALGLGLQFLLWYDEGEERNRGNFPPRFSGRQFPNYSSELNVNALELEDSALYLCASSSLWTSGGVDTQYFGPGTRLTVL.

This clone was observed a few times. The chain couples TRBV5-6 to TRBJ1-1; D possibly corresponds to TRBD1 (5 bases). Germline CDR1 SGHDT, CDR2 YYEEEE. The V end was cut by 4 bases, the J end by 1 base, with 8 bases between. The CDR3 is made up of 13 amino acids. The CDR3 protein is CASSPTGNTEAFF. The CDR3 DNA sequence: TGTGCCAGCAGCCCTACAGGGAACACTGAAGCTTTCTTT.

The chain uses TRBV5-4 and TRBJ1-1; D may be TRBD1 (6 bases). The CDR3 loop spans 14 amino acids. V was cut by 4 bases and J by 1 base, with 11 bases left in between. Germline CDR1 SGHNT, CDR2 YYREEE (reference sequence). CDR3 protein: CASSPRTENTEAFF. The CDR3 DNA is TGTGCCAGCAGCCCTAGGACAGAGAACACTGAAGCTTTCTTT.

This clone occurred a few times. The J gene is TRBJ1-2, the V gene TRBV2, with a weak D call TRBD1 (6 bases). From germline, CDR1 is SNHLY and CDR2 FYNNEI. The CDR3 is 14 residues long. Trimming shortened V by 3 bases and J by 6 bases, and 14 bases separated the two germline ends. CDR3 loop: CASSELQGRHGYTF. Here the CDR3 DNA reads TGTGCCAGCAGTGAGCTACAGGGAAGGCATGGCTACACCTTC.

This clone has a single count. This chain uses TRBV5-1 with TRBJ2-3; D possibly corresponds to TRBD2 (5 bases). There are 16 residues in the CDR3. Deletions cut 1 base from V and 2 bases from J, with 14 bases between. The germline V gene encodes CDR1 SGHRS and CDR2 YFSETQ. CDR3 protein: CASSLRASQTTDTQYF. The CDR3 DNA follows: TGCGCCAGCAGCTTGAGGGCTAGCCAAACCACAGATACGCAGTATTTT.

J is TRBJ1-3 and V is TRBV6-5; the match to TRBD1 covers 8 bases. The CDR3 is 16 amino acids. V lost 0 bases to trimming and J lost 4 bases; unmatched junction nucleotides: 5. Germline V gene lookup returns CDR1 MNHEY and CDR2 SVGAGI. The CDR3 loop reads CASSYSRTGRGNTIYF. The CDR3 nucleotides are TGTGCCAGCAGTTACTCGAGGACAGGGAGGGGAAACACCATATATTTT.

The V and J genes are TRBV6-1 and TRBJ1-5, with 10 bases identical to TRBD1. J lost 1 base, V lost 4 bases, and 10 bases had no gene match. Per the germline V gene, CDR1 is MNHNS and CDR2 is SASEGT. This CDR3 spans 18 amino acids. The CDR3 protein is CASSGGDRGLGSNQPQHF. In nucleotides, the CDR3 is TGTGCCAGCAGTGGGGGGGACAGGGGTCTTGGGAGCAATCAGCCCCAGCATTTT.

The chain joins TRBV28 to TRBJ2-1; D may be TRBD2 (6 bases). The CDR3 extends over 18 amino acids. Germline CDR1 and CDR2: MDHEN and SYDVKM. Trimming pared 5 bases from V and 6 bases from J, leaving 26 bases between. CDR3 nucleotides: TGTGCCAGCAGTCATATATCTCCGGGACTTCGGACGAGCAATGAGCAGTTCTTC. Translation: CASSHISPGLRTSNEQFF.

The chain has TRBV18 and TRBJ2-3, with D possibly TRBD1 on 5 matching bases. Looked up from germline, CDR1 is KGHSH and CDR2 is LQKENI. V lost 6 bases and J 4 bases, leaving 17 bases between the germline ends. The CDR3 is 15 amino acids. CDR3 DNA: TGTGCCAGCTCCCTTCAGGGTGAAGGCGCAGATACGCAGTATTTT. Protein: CASSLQGEGADTQYF.

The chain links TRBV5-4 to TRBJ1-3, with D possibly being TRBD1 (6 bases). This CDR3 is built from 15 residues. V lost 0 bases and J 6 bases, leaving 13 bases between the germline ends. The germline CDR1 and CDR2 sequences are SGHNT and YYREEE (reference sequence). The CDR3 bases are TGTGCCAGCAGCTTGGCACCTACAGGGCAAAACACCATATATTTT. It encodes CASSLAPTGQNTIYF.

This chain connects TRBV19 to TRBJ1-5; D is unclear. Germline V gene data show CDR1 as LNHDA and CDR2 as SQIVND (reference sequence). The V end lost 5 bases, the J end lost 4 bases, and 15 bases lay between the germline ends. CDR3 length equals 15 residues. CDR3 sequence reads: CASSDRIRGNQPQHF. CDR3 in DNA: TGTGCCAGTAGTGACCGAATAAGAGGTAATCAGCCCCAGCATTTT.

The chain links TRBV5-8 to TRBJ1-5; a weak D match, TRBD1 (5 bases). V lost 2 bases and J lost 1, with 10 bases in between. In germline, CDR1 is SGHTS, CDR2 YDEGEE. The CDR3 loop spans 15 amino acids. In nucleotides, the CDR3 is TGTGCCAGCAGCTTTGCGGGGGTGAGCAATCAGCCCCAGCATTTT. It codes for CASSFAGVSNQPQHF.

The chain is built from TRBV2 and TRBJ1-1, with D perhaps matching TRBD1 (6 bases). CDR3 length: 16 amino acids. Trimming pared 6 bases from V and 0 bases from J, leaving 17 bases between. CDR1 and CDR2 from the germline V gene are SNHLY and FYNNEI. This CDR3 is CASSLNPGHMNTEAFF. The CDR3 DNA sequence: TGTGCCAGCAGCCTTAACCCGGGACACATGAACACTGAAGCTTTCTTT.

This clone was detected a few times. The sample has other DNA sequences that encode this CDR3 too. Here the CDR3 reads CASSGGTGSYEQYF. Here the CDR3 DNA reads TGTGCCAGCAGTGGCGGGACTGGCTCCTACGAGCAGTACTTC. V usage is TRBV2 and J usage is TRBJ2-7, with a possible D match to TRBD2 (6 bases). The CDR3 runs 14 residues. The germline V gene encodes CDR1 SNHLY and CDR2 FYNNEI. V lost 4 bases to trimming and J lost 0 bases, with 10 bases between them.

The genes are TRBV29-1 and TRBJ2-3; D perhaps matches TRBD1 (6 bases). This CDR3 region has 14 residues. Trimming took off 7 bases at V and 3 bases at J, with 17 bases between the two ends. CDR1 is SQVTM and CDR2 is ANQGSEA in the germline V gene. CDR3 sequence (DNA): TGCAGCGCCCACAGGGATATTCGGACAGATACGCAGTATTTT. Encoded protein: CSAHRDIRTDTQYF.